Presented here are 12 T cell receptor beta chains from one specimen sequenced in a study of blood T cell repertoires in COVID-19. Sequenced by immunoSEQ multiplex PCR; TCRdb stores in-frame clones only, minus some. The sample lists fewer than 350,000 clones; around 81% were seen once. The specimen sequenced was peripheral blood. All receptors come from a woman in her sixties or seventies with active or convalescent COVID-19.

V usage is TRBV6-1 and J usage is TRBJ2-7, with D possibly TRBD2 on 5 matching bases. V lost 2 bases, J lost 4 bases, and 9 bases lay in between. The V gene's germline CDR1 is MNHNS and CDR2 SASEGT. This CDR3 spans 13 amino acids. CDR3 loop: CASSESRGYEQYF. CDR3 in DNA: TGTGCCAGCAGTGAATCTCGGGGATACGAGCAGTACTTC.

This clone was seen once. The chain links TRBV6-5 to TRBJ1-1; 9 bases agree with TRBD1. Germline V gene data show CDR1 as MNHEY and CDR2 as SVGAGI. CDR3 length equals 15 residues. J lost 1 base, V lost 7 bases, and 7 bases had no gene match. This CDR3 is CASKTGGVENTEAFF. DNA for the CDR3: TGTGCCAGCAAGACAGGGGGAGTCGAGAACACTGAAGCTTTCTTT.

This clone was seen just once. The genes are TRBV7-9 and TRBJ1-2; 11 positions match TRBD1. The CDR3 extends over 14 amino acids. Germline CDR1 reads SEHNR; CDR2 reads FQNEAQ (reference sequence). The J segment lost 4 bases and the V segment lost 4 bases, leaving 2 bases of the junction unmatched. CDR3: CASSSDRGPYGYTF. For the CDR3, the DNA is TGTGCCAGCAGCTCGGACAGGGGGCCCTATGGCTACACCTTC. The whole variable domain, remainder taken from reference TRBV7-9 and TRBJ1-2, is DTGVSQNPRHKITKRGQNVTFRCDPISEHNRLYWYRQTLGQGPEFLTYFQNEAQLEKSRLLSDRFSAERPKGSFSTLEIQRTEQGDSAMYLCASSSDRGPYGYTFGSGTRLTVV.

The chain uses TRBV29-1 and TRBJ2-6; 10 bases are a match to TRBD1. This CDR3 contains 16 residues. J gave up 2 bases and V 8 bases, and 9 bases lay outside the gene matches. In germline, CDR1 is SQVTM, CDR2 ANQGSEA. The CDR3 coding sequence is TGCAGCACTAGAGGACAGGGGGATCCTGGGGCCAACGTCCTGACTTTC. Translated: CSTRGQGDPGANVLTF.

In its sample, this clone was seen a few times. The chain recombines TRBV4-1 with TRBJ1-1, with a possible D match to TRBD1 (5 bases). The germline CDR1 and CDR2 sequences are MGHRA and YSYEKL. Trimming stripped 4 bases from V and 3 bases from J, with 15 bases between. The CDR3 runs to 15 residues. The CDR3 loop is CASSPGWGEDTEAFF. Here the CDR3 DNA reads TGCGCCAGCAGCCCGGGATGGGGGGAGGACACTGAAGCTTTCTTT.

In its sample, this clone was seen once. The rearrangement links TRBV28 to TRBJ1-2; tentatively, D is TRBD1 (5 bases). The CDR3 runs 16 residues. V was pared by 6 bases and J by 4 bases, with 21 bases between. Germline lookup yields CDR1 MDHEN and CDR2 SYDVKM. The CDR3 reads CASSSPYPTATYGYTF. Written as DNA, the CDR3 is TGTGCCAGCAGCTCCCCTTATCCGACAGCCACCTATGGCTACACCTTC.

This clone occurred once. The gene calls are TRBV29-1 and TRBJ1-4; 7 bases are shared with TRBD1. J was trimmed by 5 bases and V by 3 bases; bases with no gene match: 0. CDR1 and CDR2 from the germline V gene are SQVTM and ANQGSEA. There are 12 residues in the CDR3. The CDR3 reads CSVDRGNEKLFF. The CDR3, as DNA: TGCAGCGTTGACAGGGGGAATGAAAAACTGTTTTTT.

The chain recombines TRBV5-1 with TRBJ2-7; D ambiguous. V was pared by 0 bases and J by 1 base, with 11 bases between. Germline CDR1 reads SGHRS; CDR2 reads YFSETQ. The CDR3 extends over 15 amino acids. CDR3: CASSLVGRSSYEQYF. The CDR3 bases are TGCGCCAGCAGCTTGGTCGGCAGGTCGTCCTACGAGCAGTACTTC.

This chain joins TRBV27 and TRBJ2-2; 10 nucleotides match TRBD1. Losses at the gene ends were 0 bases for V and 5 bases for J; bases not matched to a gene: 12. Germline V CDR1 and CDR2: MNHEY, SMNVEV (reference sequence). The CDR3 extends over 19 amino acids. The chain's CDR3 is CASSLSAPYGTGVTGELFF. CDR3 bases: TGTGCCAGCAGTTTATCGGCTCCCTACGGGACAGGGGTAACCGGGGAGCTGTTTTTT.

This sequence joins TRBV6-5 and TRBJ1-6, with D hard to call. The CDR3 contains 15 residues. Trimming stripped 3 bases from V and 9 bases from J, with 15 bases between. Germline CDR1 MNHEY, CDR2 SVGAGI. CDR3 nucleotide sequence: TGTGCCAGCAGTTATACCCTAAGTCCAAGTTCACCCCTCCACTTT. It yields the protein CASSYTLSPSSPLHF.

The chain combines TRBV27 with TRBJ2-7; 13 bases match TRBD2. The CDR3 is 16 residues long. Trimming cost V 2 bases and J 3 bases; bases outside gene matches: 4. The germline gives CDR1 MNHEY, CDR2 SMNVEV (reference sequence). The CDR3 here is CASSLTLAGGVYEQYF. As DNA, the CDR3 is TGTGCCAGCAGTTTAACACTAGCGGGGGGGGTCTACGAGCAGTACTTC.

The rearrangement links TRBV11-2 to TRBJ1-1; D perhaps matches TRBD1 (6 bases). Germline V gene sequence: CDR1 SGHAT, CDR2 FQNNGV. V shed 1 base and J shed 5 bases, with 11 bases lying between them. The CDR3 length is 14 residues. The DNA of the CDR3 is TGTGCCAGCAGCTTAGGGGGGGGCCGGACTGAAGCTTTCTTT. Encoded protein: CASSLGGGRTEAFF.